The subject of this entry is one T cell receptor (beta chain). Its antigen remains unidentified. The V end was cut by 0 bases, the J end by 7 bases, with 15 bases between. This CDR3 is 15 amino acids long. Germline lookup yields CDR1 MNHNS and CDR2 SASEGT. Repertoires were generated with immunoSEQ multiplex PCR, while TCRdb's copy carries only in-frame clones and drops some. The profile shows 99,000 or so clones, 87% of them singletons. This sample stems from a study of graft-versus-host responses after intestinal transplantation. About the research overall: Every one of the recipients received anti-thymocyte globulin induction and afterwards took tacrolimus and steroids for 3 to 4 years. Findings of the study overall: The presence of high graft-versus-host to host-versus-graft clonal ratios in allografts characterized patients with graft-donor T cell macrochimerism. Recipient marrow contained GvH clones, some of which appeared first in ileum or blood.

This receptor was obtained from a human donor who received an intestinal transplant. The genes are TRBV6-1 and TRBJ1-2; D is unclear. The sample was unstimulated CD4+ T cells sorted from spleen or lymph node cells, taken before intestinal transplant. CDR3 residues: CASSEANSLLVGYTF. The CDR3 DNA sequence: TGTGCCAGCAGTGAAGCGAACAGTCTCCTCGTTGGCTACACCTTC.